This T cell receptor (beta chain) was recorded in a study of CD8+ T cells in alopecia areata (dated by TCRdb to the late 2010s). Background for the entire study: Treated patients were enrolled in an open-label pilot trial of oral tofacitinib, 5 to 10 mg twice daily, for moderate-to-severe alopecia areata. Tofacitinib was administered for 6 to 18 months, and 6 months of follow-up off drug were then conducted to assess delayed response and recurrence. The SALT score, which quantifies the percentage of affected scalp surface area, was used to measure disease severity in treated patients. To study T cell clonal expansion in alopecia areata, the researchers applied high-throughput TCRbeta sequencing to both the C3H/HeJ mouse model and human patients. Human TCRbeta sequencing covered scalp tissue and sorted CD4+ and CD8+ peripheral blood T cells from patchy and totalis/universalis alopecia areata patients and healthy controls. Tofacitinib-treated patients had biopsies at baseline and at 4 and 24 weeks of treatment, with a later scalp biopsy in several patients. Clonality in the scalp was compared among normal scalp (n=4), patchy alopecia areata scalp (n=8), and alopecia totalis/universalis scalp (n=8). The RNA source kit depended on sample type: the PAXgene miRNA kit for fixed scalp, the miRNeasy kit for PBMCs, and the RNeasy kit for mouse skin. TCRbeta CDR3 regions were amplified by immunoSEQ multiplex PCR using 35 Vbeta forward and 13 Jbeta reverse primers. Overall results and qualifications from the work: Many expanded lesional clones were found to persist in scalp and blood during tofacitinib treatment, and relapse after treatment cessation may be partly explained by this persistence. Unlike mouse skin, where gammadelta T cells dominate, normal human skin contains resident alphabeta T cells that get sequenced too, which complicates analysis of the scalp TCR repertoire. Tofacitinib significantly lowered scalp clonality and the number of expanded CD8+ clones among the top 100 scalp clones. Because the treated cohort was small and included a single nonresponder, larger studies are needed to assess links between baseline CD8+ expansion and response. TCR sequences shared between patients were less clear than in mice, possibly partly because of HLA diversity in the patient population. Lesional scalp, especially in alopecia totalis/universalis, showed higher clonality and more expanded CD8+ clones than normal scalp, suggesting antigenic drive.

The library was generated by the immunoSEQ multiplex PCR assay. RNA was extracted from all samples and reverse transcribed into cDNA as template for TCR sequencing. First-strand cDNA was synthesized using SuperScript III with a 2:1 mix of oligo-dT and random hexamers. Amplification bias was assessed with a synthetic immune receptor repertoire, and residual bias was removed computationally. The study's own analysis went as follows. After raw reads were preprocessed to remove errors, the CDR3 was defined following IMGT conventions as running from the conserved cysteine to phenylalanine. Clonality was computed by normalizing Shannon entropy by log2 of the number of productive unique TCRs and subtracting the result from 1. CD4 or CD8 identity of scalp clones was inferred by cross-referencing scalp TCRbeta sequences with sorted blood CD4 and CD8 repertoires. TCRdb retrieved this table from immuneACCESS and kept in-frame rearrangements only. Not all clones are present; in checked studies, unresolved V genes account for under half, and no reason is known for the remainder. The V and J calls and clone size were taken over from that table, and D and trimming were inferred from the DNA. Here the sample has some 80,000 clones; around 60% occur a single time. The top ten constitute 23% of the sample.

Reading the label with the study, this specimen's time point is: roughly 24 weeks on oral tofacitinib. The treatment or condition label for this specimen denotes: oral pan-JAK inhibitor, 5-10 mg twice daily. Peripheral blood and lesional scalp punch biopsies were obtained from patients with alopecia areata. After PBMCs were isolated by density centrifugation and stained for CD3, CD4 and CD8, a FACSAria was used to sort CD4+ and CD8+ T cells. Per the germline V gene (reference sequence), LNHDA is the CDR1 and SQIVND is the CDR2. Its CDR3 holds 15 amino acids, cysteine through phenylalanine. The read is trimmed to its CDR3 DNA, 45 bases read in frame from base 1. Trimming costs V 4 bases and J 0 bases, and their ends lie 7 bases apart. As to this clone: Its antigen specificity is not known. Per-nucleotide qualities are absent, and no much larger clonotype sits a single base away.

The clonotype comes from a human donor with alopecia areata. This receptor chain uses TRBV19 and TRBJ1-6; the D gene is not confidently resolved. The specimen was CD8+ T cells sorted from blood, collected at week 24, from a patient treated with tofacitinib. The CDR3 protein sequence reads: CASSKGSSYNSPLHF. The bases are TGTGCCAGTAGTAAGGGAAGCTCCTATAATTCACCCCTCCACTTT.